Listed below are T cell receptor beta chains from one sample, sequenced in a study of blood T cells in healthy people across ages. TCRdb reanalysed the 5' RACE reads using MiXCR and keeps one entry per CDR3 protein. Of 1.5 million to 2 million distinct CDR3 sequences in the sample, 39% are singletons; the top ten hold more than 20%. The sequencing sample was made of blood. Receptors were obtained from a human donor in good health. Both conserved end residues are part of each CDR3. D genes are given only for firm matches. Clone size, where shown, is once, few, many, or a class for clones that have expanded.

clone_size,j_call,v_call,d_call,cdr3_aa,cdr3_nt
-,TRBJ2-7,TRBV10-2,TRBD1,CASSESWDRSYEQYF,TGCGCCAGCAGTGAGTCCTGGGACAGGAGCTACGAGCAGTACTTC
-,TRBJ2-7,TRBV28,TRBD2,CASRELAGGTYEQYF,TGTGCCAGCAGGGAACTAGCGGGGGGTACCTACGAGCAGTACTTC
once,TRBJ1-6,TRBV30,TRBD1,CAWSVTGGHDSPLHF,TGTGCCTGGAGTGTAACAGGGGGCCATGATTCACCCCTCCACTTT
-,TRBJ1-2,TRBV6-5,TRBD1,CASVRAGGGYTF,TGTGCCAGCGTCCGCGCAGGGGGAGGCTACACCTTC
-,TRBJ2-3,TRBV20-1,-,CSARVHSLDTDTQYF,TGCAGTGCTAGAGTGCATTCCCTGGACACAGATACGCAGTATTTT
-,TRBJ2-1,TRBV11-2,-,CASSLAVRGGRNNEQFF,TGTGCCAGCAGCTTAGCTGTTAGGGGGGGCAGGAACAATGAGCAGTTCTTC
-,TRBJ1-6,TRBV5-1,-,CASSLVSSGSSPLHF,TGCGCCAGCAGCTTGGTCTCTTCAGGGTCTTCACCCCTCCACTTT
-,TRBJ1-1,TRBV29-1,-,CSVPLTGEAFF,TGCAGCGTTCCTTTGACAGGAGAAGCTTTCTTT
few,TRBJ1-2,TRBV5-1,TRBD1,CASSYGTGSVIVGYTF,TGCGCCAGCAGCTACGGGACAGGGTCTGTAATTGTGGGCTACACCTTC
-,TRBJ1-2,TRBV21-1,-,CASKGYTF,TGTGCCAGCAAAGGGTACACCTTC
-,TRBJ2-1,TRBV20-1,-,CSGGPQYNEQFF,TGCAGTGGGGGCCCCCAGTACAATGAGCAGTTCTTC
-,TRBJ1-4,TRBV12-3/TRBV12-4,-,CASSQEVRGEKLFF,TGTGCCAGCAGCCAAGAAGTTCGGGGTGAAAAACTGTTTTTT
-,TRBJ1-4,TRBV4-2,-,CASSQDLSRWQGPRKLFF,TGTGCCAGCAGCCAAGATCTAAGCAGGTGGCAGGGACCGAGAAAACTGTTTTTT
-,TRBJ2-5,TRBV7-6,-,CASSFQPTGREQYF,TGTGCCAGCAGCTTTCAACCGACAGGGAGGGAGCAGTACTTC
-,TRBJ2-3,TRBV27,TRBD2,CASSPGTSGRRMNTQYF,TGTGCCAGCAGTCCAGGGACTAGCGGTCGTCGCATGAATACGCAGTATTTT
few,TRBJ2-3,TRBV5-1,-,CASRLGAGTDTQYF,TGCGCCAGCAGACTTGGGGCTGGCACAGATACGCAGTATTTT
few,TRBJ2-3,TRBV7-2,-,CASSLVSLLTTDTQYF,TGTGCCAGCAGCTTAGTTTCCCTACTTACCACAGATACGCAGTATTTT
many,TRBJ2-7,TRBV6-2/TRBV6-3,TRBD1,CASRRTGALYEQYF,TGTGCCAGCAGACGGACAGGGGCCCTCTACGAGCAGTACTTC